This TCR beta chain was sequenced for a study of beta chain features in type 1 diabetes. Germline V gene sequence: CDR1 MGHRA, CDR2 YSYEKL. V lost 0 bases to trimming and J lost 7 bases, with 6 bases between them. CDR3 size: 13 residues. Since all of the isolated RNA was reverse transcribed, expressed TCRB transcripts were what got sequenced. Sequencing was performed with immunoSEQ multiplex PCR; in TCRdb, only in-frame clones are kept and a portion is missing. The sample includes hundreds of thousands of clones, 15% to 17% of them seen just once. CD45RO/CCR7/CD25/CD127/CD95/CD27 staining was used to isolate CD4+ naive, central memory, regulatory and stem cell-like memory cells by sorting. Sorted populations were all over 95% pure. As concerns this clone: Its specificity is not known.

Notes on the study in general: Shortening of TCRB CDR3s, moderate but significant, appeared in all four CD4+ subsets of Type 1 diabetes patients. The VDJ junctions of type 1 diabetes patients carried fewer insertions and more deletions.

This chain connects TRBV4-1 to TRBJ2-2; tentative D call: TRBD1 (5 bases). The origin of this receptor is a man between 18 and 29 years old in good health. Sequenced material: naive CD4+ T cells from blood. The CDR3 DNA reads as TGCGCCAGCAGCCAAGACAGGGACGGGGAGCTGTTTTTT. Its protein product is CASSQDRDGELFF.